Below, 13 T cell receptor beta chains from the same sample are listed, as sequenced in a study of human T cells and chemical hapten exposure. Described time point: patch test 2, 6 weeks after DPC sensitization. The treatment: therapeutic diphenylcyclopropenone sensitization with weekly scalp DPC. One entry per CDR3 protein, called by TCRdb with MiXCR from the RACE reads. This table holds around 100,000 distinct CDR3 sequences, around 10% found once. The specimen comprised whole blood, sampled in connection with sensitization to the hapten diphenylcyclopropenone (DPC). The receptors come from a woman in her thirties or forties with alopecia areata. Some clones in this sample may be carry-over from other donors' samples.

V usage is TRBV7-2 and J usage is TRBJ2-7; the match to TRBD2 covers 8 bases. The ends lost 5 bases at V and 1 base at J; junction bases unmatched: 13. The CDR3 consists of 17 residues. In germline, CDR1 is SGHTA, CDR2 FQGNSA. CDR3 sequence (DNA): TGTGCCAGCAGCCCCGTGTTCAGCGGGGGCCTTTCCTACGAGCAGTACTTC. It specifies CASSPVFSGGLSYEQYF.

The chain is built from TRBV10-3 and TRBJ1-2; D remains unclear. Between the trimmed V and J ends, which lost 2 bases and 2 bases, there was a span of 9 bases. This CDR3 spans 14 amino acids. Germline CDR1 reads ENHRY; CDR2 reads SYGVKD. CDR3 DNA sequence: TGTGCCATCAGTGAGGAAGACCGAAACTATGGCTACACCTTC. Residues: CAISEEDRNYGYTF.

This clonotype was detected a few times. The chain couples TRBV24-1 to TRBJ2-1, with D possibly matching TRBD2 (6 bases). The CDR3 runs to 14 residues. V lost 0 bases and J 9 bases, leaving 11 bases between the germline ends. Germline V CDR1 and CDR2: KGHDR, SFDVKD. CDR3 protein: CATSDLDPGVEQFF. The CDR3 nucleotides are TGTGCCACCAGTGATTTGGACCCGGGGGTTGAGCAGTTCTTC.

This clonotype occurred many times. The chain employs TRBV25-1 and TRBJ2-3; D is perhaps TRBD1 (6 bases). The CDR3 is made up of 16 amino acids. Germline V gives CDR1 MGHDK, CDR2 SYGVNS. Trimming removed 4 bases from V and 3 bases from J, with 17 bases in between. This CDR3 reads CASSAIFGGSTDTQYF. CDR3 bases: TGTGCCAGCAGTGCCATCTTTGGGGGCAGTACAGATACGCAGTATTTT. Based on the CDR3 plus reference TRBV25-1 and TRBJ2-3, the full variable domain is EADIYQTPRYLVIGTGKKITLECSQTMGHDKMYWYQQDPGMELHLIHYSYGVNSTEKGDLSSESTVSRIRTEHFPLTLESARPSHTSQYLCASSAIFGGSTDTQYFGPGTRLTVL.

The rearrangement links TRBV7-9 to TRBJ2-7; the D is unclear. The V end was cut by 9 bases, the J end by 0 bases, with 18 bases between. Germline V gives CDR1 SEHNR, CDR2 FQNEAQ (reference sequence). The CDR3 has 15 residues. The CDR3 bases are TGTGCCAGTGGTACCCTCCTCTCCAGCTCCTACGAGCAGTACTTC. It codes for CASGTLLSSSYEQYF.

This clonotype was counted ten times or more. The rearrangement links TRBV3-1 to TRBJ2-1; D is ambiguous. The V end was cut by 0 bases, the J end by 2 bases, with 11 bases between. Germline CDR1 reads LGHDT; CDR2 reads YNNKEL (reference sequence). This CDR3 has 16 amino acids. The CDR3 bases are TGTGCCAGCAGCCAAGAACCAGCGCTAACCTACAATGAGCAGTTCTTC. The encoded protein is CASSQEPALTYNEQFF.

V is TRBV4-2 and J is TRBJ1-1; D is unresolved. Germline V gives CDR1 LGHNA, CDR2 YNFKEQ. Trimming shortened V by 1 base and J by 5 bases, and 17 bases separated the two germline ends. There are 16 residues in the CDR3. Here the CDR3 DNA reads TGTGCCAGCAGCCAAGTTACGGGTATGCGAGAGACTGAAGCTTTCTTT. Translated, it gives CASSQVTGMRETEAFF.

This clonotype has just a few counts. The chain has TRBV19 and TRBJ2-7; 7 nucleotides line up with TRBD2. The CDR3 contains 17 residues. With 0 bases clipped from V and 2 bases from J, the junction kept 10 bases outside the gene matches. CDR1 LNHDA and CDR2 SQIVND come from the germline V gene (reference sequence). The CDR3 nucleotides read TGTGCCAGTAGTATAGACCGGCAGGGCGGGAGACCCTACGAGCAGTACTTC. This sequence encodes CASSIDRQGGRPYEQYF.

V and J are TRBV11-2 and TRBJ2-1; tentatively, D is TRBD1 (6 bases). V lost 4 bases and J lost 8, with 18 bases in between. In germline, CDR1 is SGHAT, CDR2 FQNNGV. The CDR3 runs to 15 residues. In DNA, the CDR3 is TGTGCCAGCAGCTACGCTGGCAGGGGTGGGGATGAGCAGTTCTTC. This translates into CASSYAGRGGDEQFF.

This clonotype was observed at least ten times. The J gene is TRBJ1-1, the V gene TRBV7-9; 7 bases are a match to TRBD1. This CDR3 spans 14 amino acids. Germline CDR1 and CDR2: SEHNR and FQNEAQ (reference sequence). The trim removed 4 bases at V and 11 bases at J, leaving 13 bases unmatched. The CDR3 bases are TGTGCCAGCAGCTCCGGGGACAGCGTAGAGAGGGCTTTCTTT. It specifies CASSSGDSVERAFF.

This clonotype was picked up a small number of times. The rearrangement uses TRBV4-3 and TRBJ2-1; D is possibly TRBD1 (6 bases). Trimming cost V 1 base and J 0 bases, with 10 bases left between them. Germline CDR1 is LGHNA and CDR2 is YSLEER. The CDR3 is made up of 16 amino acids. The CDR3 DNA reads TGCGCCAGCAGCCAAGGGGAACAGGGCTCCTACAATGAGCAGTTCTTC. Protein: CASSQGEQGSYNEQFF.

This clonotype was picked up many times. The V call is TRBV4-3, the J call TRBJ1-2; D might be TRBD1 (5 bases). The CDR3 is made up of 14 amino acids. Germline V gene lookup returns CDR1 LGHNA and CDR2 YSLEER. The V and J ends lost 1 base and 4 bases respectively, with 10 bases between them. DNA for the CDR3: TGCGCCAGCAGCCAAGTCAAGGGACCCTATGGCTACACCTTC. Protein product: CASSQVKGPYGYTF.

The chain is built from TRBV6-5 and TRBJ1-1; D possibly corresponds to TRBD1 (5 bases). The CDR3 runs 14 residues. V was shortened by 0 bases and J by 5 bases, with 10 bases between the two germline ends. The germline V gene has CDR1 MNHEY and CDR2 SVGAGI. This CDR3 reads CASSYSRGRTEAFF. CDR3 coding DNA: TGTGCCAGCAGTTACTCGAGGGGTAGGACTGAAGCTTTCTTT.